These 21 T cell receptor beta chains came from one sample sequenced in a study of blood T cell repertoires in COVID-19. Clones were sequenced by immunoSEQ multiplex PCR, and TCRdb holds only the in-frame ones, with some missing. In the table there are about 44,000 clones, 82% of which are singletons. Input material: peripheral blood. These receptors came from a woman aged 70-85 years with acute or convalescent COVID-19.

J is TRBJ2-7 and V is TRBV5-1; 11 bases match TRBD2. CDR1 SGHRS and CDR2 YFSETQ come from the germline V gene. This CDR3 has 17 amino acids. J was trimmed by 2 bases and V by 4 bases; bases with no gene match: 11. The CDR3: CASSRQSTSGITYEQYF. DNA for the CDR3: TGCGCCAGCAGCCGGCAATCGACTAGCGGGATCACCTACGAGCAGTACTTC.

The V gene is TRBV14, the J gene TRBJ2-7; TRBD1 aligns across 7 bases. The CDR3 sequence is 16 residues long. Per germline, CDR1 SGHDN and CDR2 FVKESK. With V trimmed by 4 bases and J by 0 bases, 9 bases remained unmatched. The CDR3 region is CASSPRTGLSSYEQYF. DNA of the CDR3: TGTGCCAGCAGCCCCCGGACAGGCCTGAGCTCCTACGAGCAGTACTTC.

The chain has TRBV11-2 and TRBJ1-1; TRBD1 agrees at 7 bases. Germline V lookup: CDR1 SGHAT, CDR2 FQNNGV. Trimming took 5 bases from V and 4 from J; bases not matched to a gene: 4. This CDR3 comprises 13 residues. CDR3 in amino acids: CASSRGRFTEAFF. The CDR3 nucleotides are TGTGCCAGCAGCAGGGGGCGCTTCACTGAAGCTTTCTTT.

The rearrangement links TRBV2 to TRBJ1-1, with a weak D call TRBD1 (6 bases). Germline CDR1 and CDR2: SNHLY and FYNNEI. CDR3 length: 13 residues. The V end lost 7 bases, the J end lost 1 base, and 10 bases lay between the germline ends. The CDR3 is CASMRGSNTEAFF. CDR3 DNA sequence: TGTGCCAGCATGAGGGGGTCGAACACTGAAGCTTTCTTT.

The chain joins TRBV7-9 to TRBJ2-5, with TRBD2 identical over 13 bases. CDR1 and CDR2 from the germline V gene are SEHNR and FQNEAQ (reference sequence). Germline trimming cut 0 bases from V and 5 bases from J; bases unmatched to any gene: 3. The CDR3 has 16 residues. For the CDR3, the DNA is TGTGCCAGCAGCTTAGCGGGACTAGCGGGGACGGAGACCCAGTACTTC. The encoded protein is CASSLAGLAGTETQYF.

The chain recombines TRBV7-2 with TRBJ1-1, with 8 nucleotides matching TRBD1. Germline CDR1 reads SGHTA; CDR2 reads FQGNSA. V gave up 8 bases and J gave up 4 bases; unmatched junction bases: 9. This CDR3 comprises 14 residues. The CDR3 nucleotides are TGTGCCAGCGCCTCCCAGGGGGCCTTCACTGAAGCTTTCTTT. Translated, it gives CASASQGAFTEAFF.

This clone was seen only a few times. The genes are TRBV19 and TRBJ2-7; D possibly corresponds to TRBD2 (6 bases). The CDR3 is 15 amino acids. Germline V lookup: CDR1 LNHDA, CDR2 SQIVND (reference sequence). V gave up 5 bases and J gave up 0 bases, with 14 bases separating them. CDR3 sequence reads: CASSLRGTASYEQYF. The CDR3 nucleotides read TGTGCCAGTAGTCTCCGGGGGACCGCCTCCTACGAGCAGTACTTC.

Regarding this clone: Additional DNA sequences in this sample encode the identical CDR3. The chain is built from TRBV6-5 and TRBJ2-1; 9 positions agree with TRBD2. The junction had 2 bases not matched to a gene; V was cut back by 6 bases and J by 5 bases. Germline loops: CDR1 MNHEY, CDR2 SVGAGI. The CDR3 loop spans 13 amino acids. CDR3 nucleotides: TGTGCCAGCAGCCGACTAGCGGACAATGAGCAGTTCTTC. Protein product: CASSRLADNEQFF.

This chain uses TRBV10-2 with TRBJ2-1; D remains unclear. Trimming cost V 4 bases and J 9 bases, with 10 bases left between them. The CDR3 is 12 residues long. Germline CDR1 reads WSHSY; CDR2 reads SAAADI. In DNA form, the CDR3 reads TGCGCCAGCAGTGTGGTCAGATCTGAGCAGTTCTTC. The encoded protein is CASSVVRSEQFF.

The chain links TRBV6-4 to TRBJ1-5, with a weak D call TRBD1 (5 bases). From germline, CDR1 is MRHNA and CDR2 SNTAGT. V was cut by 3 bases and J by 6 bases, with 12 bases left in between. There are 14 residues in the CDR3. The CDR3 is CASSEGGLGQPQHF. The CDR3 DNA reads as TGTGCCAGCAGTGAGGGGGGTTTGGGTCAGCCCCAGCATTTT.

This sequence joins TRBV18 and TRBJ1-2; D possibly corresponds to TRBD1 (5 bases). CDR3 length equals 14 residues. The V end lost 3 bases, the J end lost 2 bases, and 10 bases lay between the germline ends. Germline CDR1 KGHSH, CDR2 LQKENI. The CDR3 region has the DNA TGTGCCAGCTCACCGGGGGGGTCGAACTATGGCTACACCTTC. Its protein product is CASSPGGSNYGYTF.

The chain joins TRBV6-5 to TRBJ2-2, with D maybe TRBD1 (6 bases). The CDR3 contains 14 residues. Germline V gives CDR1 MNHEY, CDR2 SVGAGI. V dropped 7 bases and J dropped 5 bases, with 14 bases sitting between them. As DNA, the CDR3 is TGTGCCAGCAACCCAGGGGCTAGTACCGGGGAGCTGTTTTTT. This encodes CASNPGASTGELFF.

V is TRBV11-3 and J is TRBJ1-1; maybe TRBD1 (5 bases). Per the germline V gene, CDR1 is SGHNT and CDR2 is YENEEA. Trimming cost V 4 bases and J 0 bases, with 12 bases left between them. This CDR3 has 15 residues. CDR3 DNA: TGTGCCAGCAGCTCAGGCTCGACAGTGAACACTGAAGCTTTCTTT. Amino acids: CASSSGSTVNTEAFF.

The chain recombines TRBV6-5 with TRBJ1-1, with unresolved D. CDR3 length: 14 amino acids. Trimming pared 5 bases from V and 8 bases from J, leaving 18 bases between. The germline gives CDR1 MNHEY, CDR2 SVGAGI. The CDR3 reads CASSPSGGPREAFF. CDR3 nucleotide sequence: TGTGCCAGCAGTCCCTCGGGCGGGCCCCGAGAAGCTTTCTTT.

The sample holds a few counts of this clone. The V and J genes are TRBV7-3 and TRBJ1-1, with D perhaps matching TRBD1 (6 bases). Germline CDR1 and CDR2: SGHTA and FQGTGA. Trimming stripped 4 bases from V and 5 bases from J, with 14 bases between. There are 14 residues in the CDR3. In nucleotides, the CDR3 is TGTGCCAGCAGCTCTAGACCAGGGGAAACTGAAGCTTTCTTT. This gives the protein CASSSRPGETEAFF. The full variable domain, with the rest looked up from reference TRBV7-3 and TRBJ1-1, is GAGVSQTPSNKVTEKGKYVELRCDPISGHTALYWYRQSLGQGPEFLIYFQGTGAADDSGLPNDRFFAVRPEGSVSTLKIQRTERGDSAVYLCASSSRPGETEAFFGQGTRLTVV.

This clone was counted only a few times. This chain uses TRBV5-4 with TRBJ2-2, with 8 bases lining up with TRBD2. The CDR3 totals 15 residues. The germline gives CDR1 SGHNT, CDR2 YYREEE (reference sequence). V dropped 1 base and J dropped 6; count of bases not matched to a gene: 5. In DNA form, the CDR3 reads TGTGCCAGCAGCTTGTCAAGCGGGAGCTCCGGGGAGCTGTTTTTT. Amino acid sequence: CASSLSSGSSGELFF. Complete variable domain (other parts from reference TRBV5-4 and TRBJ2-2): ETGVTQSPTHLIKTRGQQVTLRCSSQSGHNTVSWYQQALGQGPQFIFQYYREEENGRGNFPPRFSGLQFPNYSSELNVNALELDDSALYLCASSLSSGSSGELFFGEGSRLTVL.

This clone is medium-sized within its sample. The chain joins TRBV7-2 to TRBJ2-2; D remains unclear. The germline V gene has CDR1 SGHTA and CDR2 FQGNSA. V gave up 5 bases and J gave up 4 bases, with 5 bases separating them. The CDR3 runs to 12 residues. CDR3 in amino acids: CASSPSTGELFF. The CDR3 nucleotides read TGTGCCAGCAGCCCCTCCACCGGGGAGCTGTTTTTT.

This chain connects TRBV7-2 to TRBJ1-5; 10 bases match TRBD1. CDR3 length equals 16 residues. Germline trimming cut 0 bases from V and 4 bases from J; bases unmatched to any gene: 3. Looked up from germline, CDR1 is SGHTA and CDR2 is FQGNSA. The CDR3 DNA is TGTGCCAGCAGCTTAGCCTGGGACAGGGGAAATCAGCCCCAGCATTTT. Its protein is CASSLAWDRGNQPQHF.

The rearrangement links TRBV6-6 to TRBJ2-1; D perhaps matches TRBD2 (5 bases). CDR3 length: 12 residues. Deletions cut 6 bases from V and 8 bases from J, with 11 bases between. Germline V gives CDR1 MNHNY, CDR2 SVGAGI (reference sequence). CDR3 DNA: TGTGCCAGCAGCCACACTAGGGATGAGCAGTTCTTC. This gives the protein CASSHTRDEQFF.

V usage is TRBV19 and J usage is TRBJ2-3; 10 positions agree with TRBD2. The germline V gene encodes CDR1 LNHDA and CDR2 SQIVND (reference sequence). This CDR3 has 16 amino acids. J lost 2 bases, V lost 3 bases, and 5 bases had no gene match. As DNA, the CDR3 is TGTGCCAGTAGTATTTCTAGCGGGAGTAACACAGATACGCAGTATTTT. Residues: CASSISSGSNTDTQYF.

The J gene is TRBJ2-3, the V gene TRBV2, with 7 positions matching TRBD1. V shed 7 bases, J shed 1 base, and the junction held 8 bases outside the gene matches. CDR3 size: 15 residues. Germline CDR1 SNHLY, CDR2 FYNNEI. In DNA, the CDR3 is TGTGCCAGCACACCATGGGACAGTCGCACAGATACGCAGTATTTT. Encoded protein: CASTPWDSRTDTQYF.